Sequencing of this T cell receptor (beta chain) was carried out in a study of regulatory T cells in long-lasting Graves disease. Study-level background: For under 3 months, newly diagnosed Graves' patients had been taking antithyroid drugs. Study results and caveats: Sharing of public clonotypes was greater in persistent patients (about 2,700) than in new patients (around 930).

Both iRepertoire HTBI primers and Arm-PCR of CDR3 regions were used to build the TCR beta libraries. TCRdb reanalysed the multiplex PCR reads using MiXCR and keeps one entry per CDR3 protein. The sample gives over 500,000 distinct CDR3 sequences, under 20% of which show up once; approximately 18% is in the top ten. In the case of this clonotype: Its specificity is unknown.

Time point indicated: newly diagnosed GD, antithyroid drugs for less than 3 months. Scientists built the TCR library using RNA that was extracted from PBMCs. Investigators report Graves' disease was diagnosed under American Thyroid Association guidelines. CDR1 and CDR2 from the germline V gene are DFQATT and SNEGSKA (reference sequence). V trimming: 0 bases; J trimming: 3 bases; junction bases outside the gene matches: 6. The CDR3 length is 15 residues. A further study also used this sample, focusing on T cells in Graves' hyperthyroidism and ophthalmopathy. Per that paper: Initially, a first-round RT-PCR of the TCR CDR3 employed the HTBI primer set.

V and J are TRBV20-1 and TRBJ2-3; 7 bases line up with TRBD1. This sequence was found in a woman aged 25 to 39 with Graves disease. Sequenced here: peripheral blood mononuclear cells (PBMCs), sampled at new diagnosis, from a patient treated with antithyroid drugs. The CDR3 sequence is CSAREVGGWTDTQYF. The CDR3 DNA sequence: TGCAGTGCTAGAGAAGTAGGGGGCTGGACAGATACGCAGTATTTT.